The 17 T cell receptor beta chains presented below share a single source sample, sequenced in a study of T cells in localized non-small cell lung cancer. Assay used: immunoSEQ multiplex PCR; TCRdb lists only in-frame clones, some missing. The table has around 26,000 clones, approximately 90% seen once. This sample comprised peripheral blood, obtained before any cancer treatment. Receptors originate from a female donor older than 55 with stage II squamous cell lung carcinoma.

The chain carries TRBV19 and TRBJ2-5; D is possibly TRBD2 (6 bases). Trimming pared 10 bases from V and 4 bases from J, leaving 16 bases between. There are 13 residues in the CDR3. The germline V gene encodes CDR1 LNHDA and CDR2 SQIVND (reference sequence). The CDR3 DNA is TGTGCCACCCGGAGGGGCAACGGAGAGACCCAGTACTTC. Translated, it gives CATRRGNGETQYF. Using reference TRBV19 and TRBJ2-5 for the parts outside the CDR3, the full variable domain is DGGITQSPKYLFRKEGQNVTLSCEQNLNHDAMYWYRQDPGQGLRLIYYSQIVNDFQKGDIAEGYSVSREKKESFPLTVTSAQKNPTAFYLCATRRGNGETQYFGPGTRLLVL.

The chain carries TRBV5-1 and TRBJ2-3; no reliable D call. The V and J ends lost 9 bases and 3 bases respectively, with 14 bases between them. The CDR3 spans 13 residues. Germline CDR1 SGHRS, CDR2 YFSETQ. The CDR3 DNA reads TGCGCCACCTATTCGTCTCCTACAGATACGCAGTATTTT. Encoded protein: CATYSSPTDTQYF.

The rearrangement uses TRBV29-1 and TRBJ1-2; 7 bases are shared with TRBD1. The CDR3 sequence is 15 residues long. Germline values: CDR1 SQVTM, CDR2 ANQGSEA. V lost 0 bases to trimming and J lost 4 bases; unmatched junction nucleotides: 8. The CDR3 DNA follows: TGCAGCGTTGAAGATCTAGGCGCAGGGGGCTATGGCTACACCTTC. Its protein product is CSVEDLGAGGYGYTF.

This chain joins TRBV4-3 and TRBJ2-6; D might be TRBD1 (5 bases). The CDR3 contains 15 residues. Per the germline V gene, CDR1 is LGHNA and CDR2 is YSLEER. V was pared by 5 bases and J by 0 bases, with 8 bases between. Here the CDR3 DNA reads TGCGCCAGCAGCAGGGGTTTCTCTGGGGCCAACGTCCTGACTTTC. It yields the protein CASSRGFSGANVLTF.

The genes are TRBV5-1 and TRBJ2-5; D gene unclear. V lost 2 bases, J lost 2 bases, and 10 bases lay in between. The CDR3 extends over 14 amino acids. Germline lookup yields CDR1 SGHRS and CDR2 YFSETQ. CDR3 loop: CASSLIGQQETQYF. CDR3 DNA: TGCGCCAGCAGCTTAATCGGGCAGCAAGAGACCCAGTACTTC.

This chain connects TRBV4-1 to TRBJ2-1, with 11 nucleotides matching TRBD2. Trimming removed 6 bases from V and 4 bases from J; junction bases left unmatched: 5. Germline CDR1 reads MGHRA; CDR2 reads YSYEKL. The CDR3 runs to 15 residues. The CDR3 DNA is TGCGCCAGCAGTTCTAGCGGGGGGAGTTACAATGAGCAGTTCTTC. It yields the protein CASSSSGGSYNEQFF.

The genes are TRBV5-6 and TRBJ2-5; possible D gene TRBD1, 5 bases. The CDR3 spans 15 residues. Trimming stripped 1 base from V and 7 bases from J, with 17 bases between. CDR1 and CDR2 (germline): SGHDT, YYEEEE. The CDR3 reads CASSLRSSGSGTQYF. CDR3 nucleotides: TGTGCCAGCAGCTTGAGATCATCAGGGTCGGGGACCCAGTACTTC.

The chain recombines TRBV6-9 with TRBJ1-2; 10 bases map to TRBD1. V was clipped by 6 bases and J by 12 bases; unmatched bases: 7. The CDR3 sequence is 12 residues long. Germline CDR1 MNHGY, CDR2 SVAAGI. The CDR3 DNA reads TGTGCCAGCAGCCCCGGGACAGGGGACAACACCTTC. Translating it yields CASSPGTGDNTF.

The sample holds one count of this clone. This chain connects TRBV9 to TRBJ2-2; weak D call: TRBD2 (6 bases). The germline V and J ends were trimmed by 3 bases and 4 bases, with 13 bases remaining between them. Germline V gives CDR1 SGDLS, CDR2 YYNGEE. There are 15 residues in the CDR3. The CDR3 reads CASSEAGTPTGELFF. DNA for the CDR3: TGTGCCAGCAGCGAGGCCGGGACTCCCACCGGGGAGCTGTTTTTT.

The chain carries TRBV30 and TRBJ2-1; D might be TRBD2 (6 bases). The germline V and J ends were trimmed by 0 bases and 4 bases, with 13 bases remaining between them. CDR1 and CDR2 from the germline V gene are GTSNPN and SVGIG (reference sequence). CDR3 size: 15 residues. The CDR3 sequence: CAWSVSLADYNEQFF. CDR3 coding DNA: TGTGCCTGGAGTGTATCATTAGCGGATTACAATGAGCAGTTCTTC.

The genes are TRBV7-2 and TRBJ2-7, with TRBD2 matching 8 bases. Germline CDR1 and CDR2: SGHTA and FQGNSA. J gave up 5 bases and V 5 bases, and 14 bases lay outside the gene matches. There are 16 residues in the CDR3. The CDR3 DNA is TGTGCCAGCAGCCCTTACGGCGGGGGGCGAGGAAACGAGCAGTACTTC. Translating it yields CASSPYGGGRGNEQYF.

The chain uses TRBV6-6 and TRBJ1-2, with 8 bases matching TRBD1. With V trimmed by 3 bases and J by 6 bases, 6 bases remained unmatched. Germline V CDR1 and CDR2: MNHNY, SVGAGI (reference sequence). This CDR3 is 14 amino acids long. The CDR3 DNA reads as TGTGCCAGCAGTTATGAGACAGGGGAAGATGGCTACACCTTC. Amino acids: CASSYETGEDGYTF.

The chain couples TRBV27 to TRBJ1-2; 9 positions match TRBD1. Germline-derived CDR1 and CDR2 are MNHEY and SMNVEV (reference sequence). The CDR3 sequence is 14 residues long. J gave up 6 bases and V 6 bases, and 8 bases lay outside the gene matches. CDR3 in DNA: TGTGCCAGCAGCTATACAGGGGGCGGGGATGGCTACACCTTC. Amino acids: CASSYTGGGDGYTF.

This chain joins TRBV13 and TRBJ2-7; 8 bases are a match to TRBD2. CDR1 is PRHDT and CDR2 is FYEKMQ in the germline V gene (reference sequence). The CDR3 has 15 amino acids. Germline trimming cut 5 bases from V and 4 bases from J; bases unmatched to any gene: 10. CDR3 in amino acids: CASSGQRGGRYEQYF. In nucleotides, the CDR3 is TGTGCCAGCAGCGGCCAACGGGGGGGCCGGTACGAGCAGTACTTC. The full variable domain, in which reference TRBV13 and TRBJ2-7 provide the parts outside the CDR3, is AAGVIQSPRHLIKEKRETATLKCYPIPRHDTVYWYQQGPGQDPQFLISFYEKMQSDKGSIPDRFSAQQFSDYHSELNMSSLELGDSALYFCASSGQRGGRYEQYFGPGTRLTVT.

For the CDR3, the DNA is TGTGCCAGTAGTACGGAGGCAGGGGGGGTTGGCACAGATACGCAGTATTTT. It yields the protein CASSTEAGGVGTDTQYF. The V and J genes are TRBV19 and TRBJ2-3; perhaps D is TRBD1 or TRBD2 (7 bases each). CDR1 is LNHDA and CDR2 is SQIVND in the germline V gene (reference sequence). The CDR3 covers 17 residues. Between the trimmed V and J ends, which lost 4 bases and 1 base, there was a span of 18 bases.

The chain links TRBV21-1 to TRBJ2-2; TRBD1, the table's D call, lacks a check against the DNA. TRBV21-1 corresponds to a pseudogene. This CDR3 has 19 residues. The CDR3 protein is CASSKANLEGDRHTGELFF. CDR3 coding DNA: TGTGCCAGCAGCAAAGCAAACCTGGAGGGGGACAGGCACACCGGGGAGCTGTTTTTT.

The rearrangement joins TRBV4-1 to TRBJ1-2; possibly TRBD1 for D (5 bases). V lost 4 bases to trimming and J lost 0 bases, with 15 bases between them. The CDR3 loop spans 16 amino acids. In germline, CDR1 is MGHRA, CDR2 YSYEKL. CDR3 loop: CASSRGGEGTNYGYTF. The CDR3 DNA follows: TGCGCCAGCAGCCGGGGAGGGGAGGGGACTAACTATGGCTACACCTTC.